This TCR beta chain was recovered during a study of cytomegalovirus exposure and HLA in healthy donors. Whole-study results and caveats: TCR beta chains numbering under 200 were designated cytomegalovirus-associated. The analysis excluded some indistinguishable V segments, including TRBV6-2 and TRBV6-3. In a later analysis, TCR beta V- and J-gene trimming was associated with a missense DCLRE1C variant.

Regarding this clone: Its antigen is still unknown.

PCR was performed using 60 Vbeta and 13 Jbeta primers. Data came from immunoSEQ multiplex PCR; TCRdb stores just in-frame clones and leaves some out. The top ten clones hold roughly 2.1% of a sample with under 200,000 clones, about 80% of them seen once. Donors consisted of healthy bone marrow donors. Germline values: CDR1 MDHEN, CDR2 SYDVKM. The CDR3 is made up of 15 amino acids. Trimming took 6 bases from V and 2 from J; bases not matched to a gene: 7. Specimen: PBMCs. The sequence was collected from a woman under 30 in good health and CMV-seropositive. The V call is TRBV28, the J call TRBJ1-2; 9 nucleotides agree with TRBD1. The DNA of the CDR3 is TGTGCCAGCAGCGGAACAGGGGGCTACAACTATGGCTACACCTTC. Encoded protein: CASSGTGGYNYGYTF.